This T cell receptor (beta chain) was found in a study of blood T cells in healthy people across ages. Primers used in a second PCR of about 6 to 11 cycles were a sample-barcoded 5' primer and a J-beta primer mix. Each CDR3 protein is one row after TCRdb ran MiXCR on the 5' RACE reads. The sample consists of 750,000 to 850,000 distinct CDR3 sequences, 20% to 25% of them appearing once. This CDR3 has 14 residues. V was clipped by 2 bases and J by 8 bases, with 13 bases between them. Germline CDR1 reads SEHNR; CDR2 reads FQNEAQ (reference sequence). This sample was shared with a second study, whose subject was T cells of mothers and their children.

Sequenced sample: blood. The sequence was obtained from a boy between 10 and 17 years old in good health. The chain employs TRBV7-9 and TRBJ2-1, with D possibly being TRBD2 (6 bases). CDR3: CASSLTSWGDEQFF. In DNA form, the CDR3 reads TGTGCCAGCAGCTTAACCTCCTGGGGGGATGAGCAGTTCTTC.